The sequence of this T cell receptor beta chain was determined in a study of shared clonotypes between healthy human individuals. Trimming took off 0 bases at V and 2 bases at J, with 8 bases between the two ends. This CDR3 comprises 14 residues. The germline gives CDR1 SGHDT, CDR2 YYEEEE. Donors, without exception, were Caucasian adults residing in Nashville, Tennessee. DNA at 150 to 200 ng, 30,000 or so T cell genomes, went into sorted-subset replicate PCRs. This table comes from immunoSEQ multiplex PCR, and its TCRdb copy is limited to in-frame clones, with some not included. The table includes approximately 720,000 clones, less than 80% detected once. For this clone: The antigen is undetermined.

Study results and limitations: Clonotype sharing across four donors was observed for roughly 5% of naive CD4 clonotypes.

The chain links TRBV5-6 to TRBJ1-2, with a weak D call TRBD1 (5 bases). Material for sequencing was memory CD4+ T cells sorted from blood. The subset: CD45RA-negative fraction. The sequence came from a woman aged 25 to 39 in good health. CDR3 sequence reads: CASSLGWGNYGYTF. CDR3 DNA: TGTGCCAGCAGCTTGGGGTGGGGGAACTATGGCTACACCTTC.